The present T cell receptor (beta chain) was sequenced within a study of shared clonotypes between healthy human individuals. Study overall: Sampling drew on donors who were two women and a few men aged 18 to 49. CD4 naive cells filled three plates per donor, CD4 memory three, CD8 naive two and CD8 memory one. Points from the study as a whole: It was expected that sequencing depth would affect clonotype sharing among donors.

Several immunoSEQ plates held equal portions of the genomic DNA taken from each subset. Generated by immunoSEQ multiplex PCR, the TCRdb table keeps only in-frame clones and is missing some. This table holds roughly 2,000,000 clones, just over 90% found once. Naive CD8 cells comprised CD45RO-negative, CCR7-positively selected cells, excluding terminally differentiated effector memory CD45RA+ cells. This CDR3 comprises 15 residues. With V trimmed by 3 bases and J by 4 bases, 5 bases remained unmatched. The germline V gene has CDR1 WNHNN and CDR2 SYGVQD (reference sequence). Details on this clone: The antigen remains undetermined.

Sequencing was carried out using naive CD8+ T cells from PBMCs. The sequence was collected from a man younger than 30 in good health. Some clones in this sample may be carry-over from other donors' samples. The chain is built from TRBV10-1 and TRBJ2-3, with 9 positions matching TRBD2. The CDR3 protein is CASSDDSGSADTQYF. The CDR3 DNA sequence: TGCGCCAGCAGTGACGATAGCGGGAGCGCAGATACGCAGTATTTT.